The rows below give T cell receptor beta chains drawn from one sample of a study of neurological immune-mediated disorders. MiXCR, run by TCRdb on the 5' RACE reads, gives a single entry per CDR3 protein. The sample lists 85,000 to 100,000 distinct CDR3 sequences; 3.5% were seen once. Sequencing was performed on PBMCs. Source of these receptors: a woman aged 18 to 35 with multiple sclerosis. Each CDR3 is given with its conserved first and last residue. A D gene is named only where the DNA matches it firmly. Clone size, where shown, is once, few, many, or a class for clones that have expanded.

CDR3	DNA	V	J	size	D
CASSEMWEKLFF	TGTGCCAGCAGTGAGATGTGGGAAAAACTGTTTTTT	TRBV6-1	TRBJ1-4	many	.
CASSSGRRQETQYF	TGTGCCAGCAGCTCGGGACGGAGACAAGAGACCCAGTACTTC	TRBV5-5	TRBJ2-5	.	.
CASSYSKGRNTEAFF	TGTGCCAGCAGTTACTCGAAGGGAAGGAACACTGAAGCTTTCTTT	TRBV6-5	TRBJ1-1	many	.
CASSLGALTDTQYF	TGTGCCAGCAGCTTAGGGGCCCTTACAGATACGCAGTATTTT	TRBV7-2	TRBJ2-3	.	.
CASSPDREVEKLFF	TGCGCCAGCAGTCCGGACAGGGAAGTTGAAAAACTGTTTTTT	TRBV4-3	TRBJ1-4	many	TRBD1
CASSEASSTGVRGYTF	TGTGCCAGCAGTGAAGCTTCCTCGACAGGGGTCCGTGGCTACACCTTC	TRBV6-1	TRBJ1-2	many	TRBD1
CASSLGSPGAGGYTF	TGTGCCAGCAGCTTAGGGTCCCCAGGGGCCGGGGGCTACACCTTC	TRBV7-6	TRBJ1-2	many	.
CASSQGLAAGGYEQYF	TGTGCCAGCAGCCAAGGCCTTGCGGCAGGGGGCTACGAGCAGTACTTC	TRBV14	TRBJ2-7	many	TRBD1
CAISESSRGGTGEQYF	TGTGCCATCAGTGAGTCGTCCAGGGGCGGGACCGGCGAGCAGTACTTC	TRBV10-3	TRBJ2-7	many	.
CASSYSLNQPQHF	TGTGCCAGTAGTTACAGCCTCAATCAGCCCCAGCATTTT	TRBV19	TRBJ1-5	many	.
CASSLGTGLTYEQYF	TGCGCCAGCAGCTTGGGGACAGGGTTAACCTACGAGCAGTACTTC	TRBV5-1	TRBJ2-7	many	TRBD1
CSAWGGPREVEQFF	TGCAGCGCTTGGGGCGGGCCCAGGGAGGTTGAGCAGTTCTTC	TRBV29-1	TRBJ2-1	many	.
CASSFTKGNIQYF	TGCGCCAGCAGCTTTACAAAAGGGAACATTCAGTACTTC	TRBV5-1	TRBJ2-4	many	.
CASSFPPWTSGPYEQYF	TGTGCCAGCAGCTTCCCCCCCTGGACTAGCGGCCCCTACGAGCAGTACTTC	TRBV11-2	TRBJ2-7	many	TRBD2
CASSLGGQGGNTIYF	TGTGCCAGCAGCTTAGGCGGACAGGGGGGAAACACCATATATTTT	TRBV7-2	TRBJ1-3	many	TRBD1
CASSEPPLSNQPQHF	TGTGCCAGCAGTGAACCCCCCCTTAGCAATCAGCCCCAGCATTTT	TRBV2	TRBJ1-5	many	.
CAIYASLFTEAFF	TGTGCCATCTATGCGAGCCTTTTTACTGAAGCTTTCTTT	TRBV24-1	TRBJ1-1	.	.
CSARQGLSYEQYF	TGCAGTGCTAGACAGGGTCTGTCCTACGAGCAGTACTTC	TRBV20-1	TRBJ2-7	many	.
CASSIPGSGSHEQYF	TGTGCCAGTAGTATTCCGGGTAGCGGGAGTCACGAGCAGTACTTC	TRBV19	TRBJ2-7	many	TRBD2
CSANDPHSSSYNEQFF	TGCAGTGCTAACGACCCCCATTCGAGCTCCTACAATGAGCAGTTCTTC	TRBV20-1	TRBJ2-1	many	.
CASRDSMNTEAFF	TGCGCCAGCAGGGACAGTATGAACACTGAAGCTTTCTTT	TRBV5-1	TRBJ1-1	many	.
CSARVGGSGANVLTF	TGCAGTGCTAGAGTAGGGGGCTCTGGGGCCAACGTCCTGACTTTC	TRBV20-1	TRBJ2-6	many	.
CASRGGDNQPQHF	TGTGCCAGCCGGGGGGGTGACAATCAGCCCCAGCATTTT	TRBV28	TRBJ1-5	many	.
CASSDREEYQPQHF	TGTGCCAGCAGTGACAGGGAGGAGTATCAGCCCCAGCATTTT	TRBV6-1	TRBJ1-5	many	.
CASSLGGSSYEQYF	TGTGCCAGCAGTTTAGGTGGCAGCTCCTACGAGCAGTACTTC	TRBV12-3/TRBV12-4	TRBJ2-7	medium-sized	.
CSAGWIEDRRNEQFF	TGCAGTGCTGGATGGATAGAGGATCGACGCAATGAGCAGTTCTTC	TRBV20-1	TRBJ2-1	many	.
CASSLGSGEMKEQYF	TGCGCCAGCAGCTTGGGTAGCGGGGAGATGAAAGAGCAGTACTTC	TRBV5-1	TRBJ2-7	many	TRBD2
CSVAYNEQFF	TGCAGCGTGGCCTACAATGAGCAGTTCTTC	TRBV29-1	TRBJ2-1	many	.
CASSYRGPFGQPQHF	TGTGCCAGCAGTTACAGGGGGCCCTTTGGGCAGCCCCAGCATTTT	TRBV6-2/TRBV6-3	TRBJ1-5	many	TRBD1
CASSLEWGKEQFF	TGTGCCAGCAGCTTGGAATGGGGGAAGGAGCAGTTCTTC	TRBV5-5	TRBJ2-1	many	.
CSAKRGNEQYF	TGCAGTGCTAAAAGGGGCAACGAGCAGTACTTC	TRBV20-1	TRBJ2-7	few	.
CASSSGGQDTQYF	TGTGCCAGCAGTTCAGGGGGCCAGGATACGCAGTATTTT	TRBV6-6	TRBJ2-3	many	TRBD1
CASTPRAGTDTQYF	TGTGCCAGCACCCCCAGGGCCGGCACAGATACGCAGTATTTT	TRBV27	TRBJ2-3	many	.
CASSPLVARDTEAFF	TGTGCCAGCAGCCCCCTGGTCGCAAGGGACACTGAAGCTTTCTTT	TRBV27	TRBJ1-1	many	.
CASSSLPGLAGGSSYEQYF	TGCGCCAGCAGCTCGCTGCCGGGACTAGCGGGAGGTTCATCCTACGAGCAGTACTTC	TRBV5-1	TRBJ2-7	many	TRBD2
CASRRGPGTEAFF	TGTGCCAGCAGACGGGGACCAGGCACTGAAGCTTTCTTT	TRBV7-8	TRBJ1-1	many	.
CASRNRDRGSYEQYF	TGCGCCAGCAGAAATCGGGACAGGGGCTCCTACGAGCAGTACTTC	TRBV5-1	TRBJ2-7	many	TRBD1
CASSERTGSAEAFF	TGTGCCAGCAGTGAACGAACAGGGAGCGCTGAAGCTTTCTTT	TRBV2	TRBJ1-1	many	.
CASSLSTGDNEQFF	TGTGCCAGCAGCTTATCCACAGGGGACAATGAGCAGTTCTTC	TRBV7-2	TRBJ2-1	many	TRBD1
CASSQGPEGNTEAFF	TGCGCCAGCAGCCAAGGGCCGGAGGGTAACACTGAAGCTTTCTTT	TRBV4-1	TRBJ1-1	few	.
CASSGRRDRGSEAFF	TGTGCCAGCAGTGGACGCCGGGACAGGGGTTCTGAAGCTTTCTTT	TRBV6-1	TRBJ1-1	many	TRBD1
CASNSLAGDSTDTQYF	TGCGCCAGCAACTCATTAGCGGGGGATAGCACAGATACGCAGTATTTT	TRBV5-1	TRBJ2-3	.	TRBD2
CAISVQDESEQYF	TGTGCCATCAGTGTACAGGACGAGAGCGAGCAGTACTTC	TRBV10-3	TRBJ2-7	many	.
CASSPQGYNQPQHF	TGTGCCAGCAGTCCACAGGGGTACAATCAGCCCCAGCATTTT	TRBV12-3/TRBV12-4	TRBJ1-5	many	TRBD1
CASSFPPASGRRADTQYF	TGTGCCAGCAGCTTCCCCCCGGCTAGCGGGAGGAGGGCAGATACGCAGTATTTT	TRBV7-8	TRBJ2-3	many	TRBD2
CSASNRGELFF	TGCAGTGCTAGTAATCGGGGGGAGCTGTTTTTT	TRBV20-1	TRBJ2-2	many	.
CASSMGLAGVYEQYF	TGTGCCAGCAGCATGGGACTAGCGGGGGTCTACGAGCAGTACTTC	TRBV6-5	TRBJ2-7	many	TRBD2